This T cell receptor beta chain emerged from a study of siplizumab effects on memory and regulatory T cells. Trimming took off 0 bases at V and 0 bases at J, with 7 bases between the two ends. Germline V gene data show CDR1 as SGHNT and CDR2 as YYREEE (reference sequence). The CDR3 totals 16 residues. As to this clone: Its antigen is still unknown.

The study's findings and limits: Only a minority of proliferating CD4+ or CD8+ clones had an assignable naive or memory phenotype, with roughly 75-95% lacking one. Poor capture below about 10^-5 frequency left most alloreactive clones unmapped to unstimulated subsets.

The assay was immunoSEQ multiplex PCR, and TCRdb's table has in-frame clones only and misses some. The table shows over 100,000 clones, with 80% to 95% occurring only once. This receptor was identified in a human donor in good health. The rearrangement joins TRBV5-4 to TRBJ2-6; the D is unclear. The sample comprised non-Treg CD4+ T cells sorted from blood. CDR3 residues: CASSLGMDSGANVLTF. The CDR3 DNA reads TGTGCCAGCAGCTTGGGTATGGACTCTGGGGCCAACGTCCTGACTTTC.